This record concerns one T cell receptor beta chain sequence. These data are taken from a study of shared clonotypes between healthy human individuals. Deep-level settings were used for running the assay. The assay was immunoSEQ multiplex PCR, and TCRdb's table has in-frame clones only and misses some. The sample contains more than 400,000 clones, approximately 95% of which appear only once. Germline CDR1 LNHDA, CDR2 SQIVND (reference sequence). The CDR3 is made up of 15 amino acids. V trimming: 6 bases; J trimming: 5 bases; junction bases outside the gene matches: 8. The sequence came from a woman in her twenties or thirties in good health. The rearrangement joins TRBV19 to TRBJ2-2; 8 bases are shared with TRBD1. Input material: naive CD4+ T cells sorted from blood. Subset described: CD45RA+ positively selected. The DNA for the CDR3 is TGTGCCAGTAGCCTAGGACAGGGTAGTACCGGGGAGCTGTTTTTT. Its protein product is CASSLGQGSTGELFF.